These 8 T cell receptor beta chains share one sample of origin, sequenced in a study of blood T cells in healthy people across ages. Through a sample-barcoded 5' primer and a J-beta primer mix, a second PCR was run for roughly 7 to 11 cycles. TCRdb used MiXCR to reprocess the 5' RACE reads, holding one entry per CDR3 protein. The repertoire holds 650,000 to 1,000,000 distinct CDR3 sequences, with 36% as singletons. Sequencing was performed on blood. The receptors derive from a man aged 18 to 30 in good health.

This clonotype appeared many times. This chain uses TRBV10-3 with TRBJ2-7, with TRBD1 as a possible D gene (5 bases). The V and J ends lost 3 bases and 0 bases respectively, with 12 bases between them. This CDR3 comprises 15 residues. Germline CDR1 is ENHRY and CDR2 is SYGVKD. CDR3 nucleotide sequence: TGTGCCATCAGTGAAAGTGACAGAAGCTCCTACGAGCAGTACTTC. Residues: CAISESDRSSYEQYF.

As for this clonotype: Just one base apart from a much larger clone, this may be a read error. V and J are TRBV5-5 and TRBJ2-1, with D maybe TRBD1 (5 bases). Germline V gene data show CDR1 as SGHKS and CDR2 as YYEKEE (reference sequence). The CDR3 is 14 amino acids. V lost 3 bases to trimming and J lost 10 bases, with 17 bases between them. CDR3 in DNA: TGTGCCAGCAGCTCCGCAGGGATCTCGCTCGAGCAGTTCTTC. The encoded protein is CASSSAGISLEQFF.

This clonotype has just a few counts. The CDR3 nucleotides are TGTGCCAGCAGTCCCGGGGCCCACGAGCAGTACTTC. Amino acid sequence: CASSPGAHEQYF. The chain employs TRBV12-3 or TRBV12-4 and TRBJ2-7; the D call may be TRBD1 or TRBD2 (5 bases each). The CDR3 runs 12 residues. V gave up 5 bases and J gave up 5 bases, with 10 bases separating them.

The chain joins TRBV3-1 to TRBJ2-1; D gene ambiguous. Germline V gives CDR1 LGHDT, CDR2 YNNKEL (reference sequence). The CDR3 totals 17 residues. V lost 0 bases and J 2 bases, leaving 14 bases between the germline ends. This CDR3 reads CASSQDLPHVPYNEQFF. In DNA form, the CDR3 reads TGTGCCAGCAGCCAAGATCTCCCTCATGTCCCCTACAATGAGCAGTTCTTC.

The genes are TRBV4-2 and TRBJ2-3; TRBD2 matches 11 bases. V trimming: 0 bases; J trimming: 2 bases; junction bases outside the gene matches: 7. This CDR3 region has 18 residues. Germline CDR1 and CDR2: LGHNA and YNFKEQ. The CDR3 region has the DNA TGTGCCAGCAGCCAAGATCCTGCTAGCGGGGGGTACACAGATACGCAGTATTTT. As protein: CASSQDPASGGYTDTQYF.

V and J are TRBV29-1 and TRBJ2-5, with D perhaps TRBD2 (6 bases). The CDR3 spans 12 residues. Trimming removed 6 bases at V and 3 bases at J, with 11 bases between. The germline gives CDR1 SQVTM, CDR2 ANQGSEA. Written as DNA, the CDR3 is TGCAGCGTGGGACTGGGAGAAGAGACCCAGTACTTC. This encodes CSVGLGEETQYF.

This clonotype was found a few times. The chain employs TRBV12-3 or TRBV12-4 and TRBJ2-7; D not certain. The CDR3 has 14 amino acids. The germline V and J ends were trimmed by 5 bases and 2 bases, with 13 bases remaining between them. The CDR3 DNA is TGTGCCAGCAGTCGCAGACCCGCTGCCTACGAGCAGTACTTC. Translation gives CASSRRPAAYEQYF.

This clonotype has only a few counts. The V call is TRBV13, the J call TRBJ2-1, with 7 bases that match TRBD1. The CDR3 sequence is 15 residues long. V shed 2 bases and J 6 bases; nucleotides not matched to a gene: 7. CDR1 PRHDT and CDR2 FYEKMQ come from the germline V gene (reference sequence). CDR3 residues: CASSLRPAGGNEQFF. In nucleotides, the CDR3 is TGTGCCAGCAGCTTAAGGCCCGCAGGGGGCAATGAGCAGTTCTTC.